Shown below are 16 T cell receptor beta chains from a single sample sequenced in a study of metastatic and nonmetastatic thyroid tumors. TCRdb used MiXCR to call clones anew from the PCR reads. Of about 45,000 clones listed, about 4% are singletons. Thyroid surgery was performed in patients who had received no treatment beforehand. The sequenced material came from blood. These TCRs come from a female donor with papillary thyroid cancer or a benign thyroid nodule (not recorded which). Some clones in this sample may be carry-over from other donors' samples.

The table lists this clone with many counts. An end of the junction does not agree with germline; a read error may underlie this. The genes are TRBV20-1 and TRBJ1-5; D unresolved. The CDR3 has 16 amino acids. Germline CDR1 reads DFQATT; CDR2 reads SNEGSKA (reference sequence). In nucleotides, the CDR3 is TGCAGTGCTAGAGTGGGGAGGTTTTCTAGCGATCAGCCCCAGCATTTT. This sequence encodes CSARVGRFSSDQPQHF.

This chain joins TRBV28 and TRBJ2-5, with D possibly TRBD2 on 6 matching bases. Germline-derived CDR1 and CDR2 are MDHEN and SYDVKM. This CDR3 has 14 residues. The V end was cut by 6 bases, the J end by 5 bases, with 16 bases between. Written as DNA, the CDR3 is TGTGCCAGCAGGAAAGGAGGGGTTCTGGAGACCCAGTACTTC. Translation: CASRKGGVLETQYF.

Only a few counts were recorded for this clone. This chain connects TRBV2 to TRBJ2-7; TRBD2 agrees at 9 bases. CDR3 size: 17 residues. V dropped 6 bases and J dropped 3; count of bases not matched to a gene: 15. Germline V lookup: CDR1 SNHLY, CDR2 FYNNEI. The DNA for the CDR3 is TGTGCCAGCAGCGAAACTACAGCATTTAGCGGGAGCTACGAGCAGTACTTC. Its translation: CASSETTAFSGSYEQYF. Full variable domain (missing parts from reference TRBV2 and TRBJ2-7): EPEVTQTPSHQVTQMGQEVILRCVPISNHLYFYWYRQILGQKVEFLVSFYNNEISEKSEIFDDQFSVERPDGSNFTLKIRSTKLEDSAMYFCASSETTAFSGSYEQYFGPGTRLTVT.

This clone occurred many times. V gene TRBV2 combines with J gene TRBJ1-1, with D possibly being TRBD1 (5 bases). The V gene's germline CDR1 is SNHLY and CDR2 FYNNEI. The CDR3 extends over 18 amino acids. Trimming cost V 1 base and J 4 bases, with 22 bases left between them. In DNA form, the CDR3 reads TGTGCCAGCAGTGAAGGGACACTCCAAGAATTTTTTTTCACTGAAGCTTTCTTT. This translates into CASSEGTLQEFFFTEAFF.

A few counts support this clone. The chain recombines TRBV6-1 with TRBJ2-7; D not resolved. This CDR3 spans 14 amino acids. V dropped 1 base and J dropped 4 bases, with 11 bases sitting between them. Germline lookup yields CDR1 MNHNS and CDR2 SASEGT. The chain's CDR3 is CASSEDVRSYEQYF. For the CDR3, the DNA is TGTGCCAGCAGTGAAGACGTGAGATCTTACGAGCAGTACTTC.

As concerns this clone: A read error is possible here, since a much larger clone lies one base away. J is TRBJ2-4 and V is TRBV12-3 or TRBV12-4; D may be TRBD1 or TRBD2 (6 bases each). Trimming took 4 bases from V and 2 from J, leaving 15 bases between them. This CDR3 has 16 amino acids. CDR3 region: CASSWVGGGTKNIQYF. Written as DNA, the CDR3 is TGTGCCAGCAGTTGGGTCGGAGGGGGGACCAAAAACATTCAGTACTTC.

This clone was counted at least ten times. The CDR3 DNA reads as TGTGCCAGCAGCCAAGACCCCTTTGGCTCCTACGAGCAGTACTTC. Translation gives CASSQDPFGSYEQYF. The J gene is TRBJ2-7, the V gene TRBV4-2; no clear D. Germline V gene data show CDR1 as LGHNA and CDR2 as YNFKEQ. This CDR3 comprises 15 residues. V dropped 0 bases and J dropped 0 bases, with 9 bases sitting between them.

Worth noting for this clone: Germline and junction disagree at one end, which may indicate a read error. This chain connects TRBV24-1 to TRBJ2-5; TRBD2 might be the D (6 bases). Germline loops: CDR1 KGHDR, CDR2 SFDVKD. This CDR3 region has 13 residues. The CDR3, as DNA: TGTGCCACCAATGATCGAGGACGGGGGATCCAGTACTTC. It yields the protein CATNDRGRGIQYF.

This clone appeared many times. The chain links TRBV30 to TRBJ2-4; TRBD1 aligns across 8 bases. Losses at the gene ends were 3 bases for V and 6 bases for J; bases not matched to a gene: 7. Per the germline V gene, CDR1 is GTSNPN and CDR2 is SVGIG (reference sequence). The CDR3 covers 14 residues. For the CDR3, the DNA is TGTGCCTGGAGGAGACAGGGGAGGTCAAACATTCAGTACTTC. Translated: CAWRRQGRSNIQYF.

This clone was counted ten times or more. The V and J genes are TRBV9 and TRBJ2-5; a weak D match, TRBD2 (6 bases). The V gene's germline CDR1 is SGDLS and CDR2 YYNGEE. The CDR3 spans 16 residues. Trimming left V 2 bases short and J 2 bases short, with 16 bases between. The CDR3 sequence is CASSVGGAGMQETQYF. DNA for the CDR3: TGTGCCAGCAGCGTGGGGGGTGCGGGCATGCAAGAGACCCAGTACTTC.

This clone was picked up many times. The genes are TRBV6-2 or TRBV6-3 and TRBJ1-4; D perhaps matches TRBD1 (5 bases). Germline CDR1 is MNHEY and CDR2 is SVGEGT. Trimming shortened V by 5 bases and J by 0 bases, and 10 bases separated the two germline ends. The CDR3 loop spans 15 amino acids. CDR3 sequence: CASSPDITTNEKLFF. CDR3 nucleotide sequence: TGTGCCAGCAGTCCGGACATCACAACTAATGAAAAACTGTTTTTT.

This clone turned up a few times. This may be a read error, as it is one base from a much larger clone. Other DNA sequences in this specimen translate into the identical CDR3. The chain carries TRBV4-1 and TRBJ2-7, with TRBD2 identical over 11 bases. This CDR3 has 17 amino acids. Unmatched junction bases numbered 8, after V lost 2 bases and J lost 2 bases. Per the germline V gene, CDR1 is MGHRA and CDR2 is YSYEKL. CDR3 in DNA: TGCGCCAGCAGCCAAAGCCACCTAGCGGGAGGAGCCTACGAGCAGTACTTC. This gives the protein CASSQSHLAGGAYEQYF.

This clone was counted a few times. The J gene is TRBJ2-7, the V gene TRBV27, with TRBD2 matching 14 bases. From germline, CDR1 is MNHEY and CDR2 SMNVEV (reference sequence). V lost 8 bases, J lost 2 bases, and 8 bases stayed unmatched. This CDR3 is built from 16 residues. DNA for the CDR3: TGTGCCAGCCGCCTTGGGACTAGCGGGAGTCCCTACGAGCAGTACTTC. Its protein product is CASRLGTSGSPYEQYF.

This clone occurred many times. The chain joins TRBV6-1 to TRBJ1-5; D unresolved. Looked up from germline, CDR1 is MNHNS and CDR2 is SASEGT. Trimming pared 6 bases from V and 7 bases from J, leaving 10 bases between. The CDR3 extends over 12 amino acids. In DNA, the CDR3 is TGTGCCAGCAGCAAGGGAGGACAGCCCCAGCATTTT. The encoded protein is CASSKGGQPQHF.

The rearrangement uses TRBV15 and TRBJ2-1; 11 bases agree with TRBD2. CDR3 length: 18 residues. V dropped 9 bases and J dropped 4; count of bases not matched to a gene: 17. CDR1 is LNHNV and CDR2 is YYDKDF in the germline V gene (reference sequence). CDR3: CATSSRGHSGGAYNEQFF. The CDR3 nucleotides read TGTGCCACTAGCTCACGGGGGCATAGCGGGGGGGCATACAATGAGCAGTTCTTC.

Regarding this clone: A much larger clone lies a single base off, so this may be a read error. The genes are TRBV29-1 and TRBJ2-7; 7 bases agree with TRBD2. Germline V CDR1 and CDR2: SQVTM, ANQGSEA. V lost 4 bases, J lost 3 bases, and 3 bases stayed unmatched. The CDR3 has 12 residues. The CDR3 is CSVGGDYYEQYF. The CDR3 DNA reads TGCAGCGTTGGTGGGGACTACTACGAGCAGTACTTC.